The source of this T cell receptor beta chain is a study of blood T cell repertoires in COVID-19. Looking at the study overall: Donors in the United States, Italy and Spain gave samples during acute or convalescent COVID-19.

This clone was seen a few times. CDR1 and CDR2 (germline): DFQATT, SNEGSKA (reference sequence). Trimming took 3 bases from V and 5 from J; bases not matched to a gene: 12. The CDR3 has 15 residues. How the authors handled the data: How many nucleated cells were present was estimated from reference gene primer amplification. The protocol was immunoSEQ multiplex PCR, while the TCRdb copy is restricted to in-frame clones and leaves out a portion. From that table come the V and J calls and clone size; the DNA was used to work out D and trimming. The repertoire holds about 150,000 clones, with roughly 82% as singletons.

V is TRBV20-1 and J is TRBJ1-1, with TRBD1 matching over 7 bases. This clonotype originated in a human donor in a cohort sampled during active COVID-19. Sample: peripheral blood. In DNA form, the CDR3 reads TGCAGTGCTAGTAGTCGACAGGGCCTAAGGACTGAAGCTTTCTTT. Translating it yields CSASSRQGLRTEAFF.